The 22 T cell receptor beta chains below come from one sample, sequenced in a study of T cells after yellow fever vaccination. TCRdb itself ran the 5' RACE reads through MiXCR, one entry per CDR3 protein. Here the sample spans 250,000 to 300,000 distinct CDR3 sequences, 8.5% to 10% being singletons. The sequencing used CD4+ T cells sorted from PBMCs, collected 5 days after the yellow fever booster vaccination. These receptor sequences come from a man younger than 30 who received the YFV17D yellow fever vaccine.

This clonotype came up a few times. The rearrangement links TRBV3-1 to TRBJ2-5; no definite D call. V was trimmed by 2 bases and J by 1 base, leaving 5 bases between them. CDR1 and CDR2 (germline): LGHDT, YNNKEL (reference sequence). The CDR3 has 13 amino acids. Here the CDR3 reads CASSQRAQETQYF. The DNA for the CDR3 is TGTGCCAGCAGCCAAAGGGCCCAAGAGACCCAGTACTTC.

The sample holds many counts of this clonotype. The chain combines TRBV20-1 with TRBJ1-1; D is perhaps TRBD1 (5 bases). The CDR3 runs 14 residues. Germline CDR1 and CDR2: DFQATT and SNEGSKA (reference sequence). V lost 2 bases, J lost 4 bases, and 14 bases lay in between. CDR3 coding DNA: TGCAGTGCTAGATTCGGGTCAGGGCCCACTGAAGCTTTCTTT. Translation: CSARFGSGPTEAFF.

The sample holds many counts of this clonotype. The chain recombines TRBV5-1 with TRBJ2-3; 10 positions agree with TRBD2. The ends lost 2 bases at V and 6 bases at J; junction bases unmatched: 6. Looked up from germline, CDR1 is SGHRS and CDR2 is YFSETQ. The CDR3 has 15 residues. CDR3 sequence: CASSFLAGGQDTQYF. In DNA, the CDR3 is TGCGCCAGCAGCTTCTTAGCGGGGGGCCAGGATACGCAGTATTTT.

This clonotype has a handful of counts. The chain has TRBV5-4 and TRBJ2-4; D is ambiguous. Per germline, CDR1 SGHNT and CDR2 YYREEE (reference sequence). The CDR3 contains 14 residues. Trimming removed 0 bases at V and 7 bases at J, with 11 bases between. CDR3 sequence reads: CASSLDLPLNIQYF. As DNA, the CDR3 is TGTGCCAGCAGCTTGGATTTACCCCTCAACATTCAGTACTTC.

This clonotype was seen only a few times. The chain couples TRBV4-1 to TRBJ2-3; TRBD2 might be the D (6 bases). V lost 2 bases and J 0 bases, leaving 9 bases between the germline ends. Germline CDR1 is MGHRA and CDR2 is YSYEKL. CDR3 size: 15 residues. CDR3 in amino acids: CASSQLGLSTDTQYF. Here the CDR3 DNA reads TGCGCCAGCAGCCAACTGGGACTGAGCACAGATACGCAGTATTTT.

This chain uses TRBV2 with TRBJ2-1; 8 nucleotides match TRBD2. The germline CDR1 and CDR2 sequences are SNHLY and FYNNEI. The ends lost 11 bases at V and 9 bases at J; junction bases unmatched: 12. The CDR3 loop spans 13 amino acids. The CDR3 nucleotides read TGTGCCGCCCTCGGTGGGCGGGGGGTTGAGCAGTTCTTC. It specifies CAALGGRGVEQFF.

The chain has TRBV5-1 and TRBJ1-1; 10 nucleotides agree with TRBD1. Germline V lookup: CDR1 SGHRS, CDR2 YFSETQ. This CDR3 is built from 17 residues. Trimming removed 4 bases from V and 7 bases from J; junction bases left unmatched: 16. Here the CDR3 DNA reads TGCGCCAGCAGCGCCCCGGGACAGGGGTCTACTTGGGGTGAAGCTTTCTTT. Protein sequence: CASSAPGQGSTWGEAFF.

This clonotype was seen at least ten times. The chain joins TRBV5-1 to TRBJ2-3; 8 bases map to TRBD1. The trim removed 2 bases at V and 7 bases at J, leaving 9 bases unmatched. The CDR3 is 15 amino acids. Germline CDR1 reads SGHRS; CDR2 reads YFSETQ. The CDR3 DNA reads as TGCGCCAGCAGCTTTGGGCAGGGGGCGCCGAATACGCAGTATTTT. It is translated as CASSFGQGAPNTQYF.

This clonotype was found many times. The CDR3 nucleotides read TGCGCCAGCAGCTTGCTGGAGTCTGGGGCCAACGTCCTGACTTTC. It codes for CASSLLESGANVLTF. The chain recombines TRBV5-1 with TRBJ2-6; D call uncertain. V lost 1 base and J lost 1, with 6 bases in between. Germline V lookup: CDR1 SGHRS, CDR2 YFSETQ. This CDR3 has 15 residues.

There are a few counts of this clonotype. In nucleotides, the CDR3 is TGTGCCAGCAGTTTCCGGAGGACAGGGGAGCAGTACTTC. Its translation is CASSFRRTGEQYF. This sequence joins TRBV28 and TRBJ2-7; 8 bases are a match to TRBD1. Germline V lookup: CDR1 MDHEN, CDR2 SYDVKM. The CDR3 spans 13 residues. V was pared by 3 bases and J by 7 bases, with 5 bases of the junction left unmatched.

Only a few counts were recorded for this clonotype. The gene calls are TRBV5-1 and TRBJ2-7, with 7 bases aligning to TRBD1. Germline loops: CDR1 SGHRS, CDR2 YFSETQ. J lost 3 bases, V lost 5 bases, and 11 bases had no gene match. This CDR3 is 15 amino acids long. Here the CDR3 DNA reads TGCGCCAGCAGTAACTCACCGCGACAGGGCTACGAGCAGTACTTC. It encodes CASSNSPRQGYEQYF.

In this sample, this clonotype turned up many times. The genes are TRBV4-1 and TRBJ1-2, with TRBD1 matching over 7 bases. Germline V gene data show CDR1 as MGHRA and CDR2 as YSYEKL. The V gene end was trimmed by 3 bases and the J gene end by 5 bases; junction bases not matched to a gene: 6. This CDR3 spans 14 amino acids. CDR3 sequence: CASSQVTGTYGYTF. The CDR3 region has the DNA TGCGCCAGCAGCCAGGTGACAGGGACTTATGGCTACACCTTC.

This clonotype was counted ten times or more. The chain combines TRBV5-1 with TRBJ2-3, with D possibly TRBD1 on 6 matching bases. Looked up from germline, CDR1 is SGHRS and CDR2 is YFSETQ. The CDR3 covers 18 residues. V was cut by 0 bases and J by 4 bases, with 21 bases left in between. CDR3 sequence reads: CASSLALRTVSTPDTQYF. Here the CDR3 DNA reads TGCGCCAGCAGCTTGGCCCTACGGACAGTCTCCACCCCAGATACGCAGTATTTT.

This chain uses TRBV7-2 with TRBJ1-4; no firm D call. Looked up from germline, CDR1 is SGHTA and CDR2 is FQGNSA. V was pared by 5 bases and J by 4 bases, with 11 bases between. This CDR3 has 14 residues. The CDR3 bases are TGTGCCAGCAGCCCGGGAAGGCGTAATGAAAAACTGTTTTTT. Its protein is CASSPGRRNEKLFF.

This clonotype was seen more than once but under ten times. The chain carries TRBV7-2 and TRBJ2-1; maybe TRBD2 (6 bases). Trimming took 3 bases from V and 5 from J, leaving 14 bases between them. The germline CDR1 and CDR2 sequences are SGHTA and FQGNSA. The CDR3 runs 15 residues. As DNA, the CDR3 is TGTGCCAGCAGCTTGGGACTTCGGGTTAACAATGAGCAGTTCTTC. Its protein is CASSLGLRVNNEQFF.

Only a few counts were recorded for this clonotype. The rearrangement links TRBV5-1 to TRBJ1-2; possibly TRBD1 for D (5 bases). V lost 0 bases to trimming and J lost 5 bases, with 11 bases between them. Germline V CDR1 and CDR2: SGHRS, YFSETQ. The CDR3 length is 14 residues. The CDR3 reads CASSLAAAGYGYTF. DNA of the CDR3: TGCGCCAGCAGCTTGGCCGCGGCAGGGTATGGCTACACCTTC.

This clonotype turned up a few times. This chain links TRBV7-3 with TRBJ2-5; the match to TRBD2 covers 11 bases. CDR1 SGHTA and CDR2 FQGTGA come from the germline V gene. V lost 0 bases and J lost 2; bases outside the gene matches: 8. This CDR3 region has 18 residues. The CDR3 is CASSLTGRLAGSQETQYF. As DNA, the CDR3 is TGTGCCAGCAGCTTAACAGGACGACTAGCGGGGAGTCAAGAGACCCAGTACTTC.

This clonotype showed up just a few times. This rearrangement joins TRBV2 to TRBJ1-5; the D is unclear. This CDR3 region has 15 residues. Germline V gene data show CDR1 as SNHLY and CDR2 as FYNNEI. Trimming removed 6 bases from V and 2 bases from J, with 14 bases in between. For the CDR3, the DNA is TGTGCCAGCAGCGGTCCTTCTGCGGGCAATCAGCCCCAGCATTTT. Its protein is CASSGPSAGNQPQHF.

This clonotype was counted only a few times. The chain joins TRBV5-1 to TRBJ2-7; 7 nucleotides align to TRBD1. Germline V lookup: CDR1 SGHRS, CDR2 YFSETQ. The CDR3 has 14 residues. J was trimmed by 0 bases and V by 5 bases; bases with no gene match: 5. CDR3 protein: CASSSTGRSYEQYF. The CDR3 DNA follows: TGCGCCAGCAGTTCGACAGGGCGCTCCTACGAGCAGTACTTC.

This clonotype was detected only a few times. The genes are TRBV12-3 or TRBV12-4 and TRBJ2-7; D is perhaps TRBD1 (5 bases). This CDR3 is built from 16 residues. With 1 base removed from V and 3 bases from J, the gap between germline ends came to 16 bases. CDR3 sequence: CASSLGPRVLVYEQYF. The CDR3, as DNA: TGTGCCAGCAGTTTAGGCCCCAGGGTCTTGGTCTACGAGCAGTACTTC.

V is TRBV9 and J is TRBJ2-2; a possible D gene is TRBD1 (6 bases). CDR1 and CDR2 (germline): SGDLS, YYNGEE. CDR3 length: 17 amino acids. Trimming pared 0 bases from V and 7 bases from J, leaving 19 bases between. CDR3 coding DNA: TGTGCCAGCAGCGTAGACTTGGGGGCCCGGAGTTACGGGGAGCTGTTTTTT. Protein: CASSVDLGARSYGELFF.

This clonotype was seen only a few times. The rearrangement joins TRBV7-9 to TRBJ1-4; 7 bases are a match to TRBD1. Germline values: CDR1 SEHNR, CDR2 FQNEAQ (reference sequence). The V segment lost 5 bases and the J segment 6 bases; nucleotides outside the gene matches: 9. The CDR3 has 15 amino acids. CDR3 DNA: TGTGCCAGCAGCGCCCGACAGGGTTGGGATGAAAAACTGTTTTTT. It specifies CASSARQGWDEKLFF.